Each of the 6 T cell receptor beta chains below was sequenced from the same sample in a study of T cell responses to AZD1222 COVID-19 vaccine. This table comes from immunoSEQ multiplex PCR, and its TCRdb copy is limited to in-frame clones, with some not included. The sample has around 83,000 clones, around nine tenths seen once. The sample consisted of peripheral blood, taken on day 0 of AZD1222 vaccination. All receptors derive from an adult in good health.

The chain combines TRBV6-5 with TRBJ1-6; a possible D gene is TRBD1 (6 bases). V was cut by 0 bases and J by 9 bases, with 15 bases left in between. Germline V CDR1 and CDR2: MNHEY, SVGAGI. CDR3 length: 16 amino acids. The CDR3 sequence is CASSYSRGGGASPLHF. The CDR3, as DNA: TGTGCCAGCAGTTACTCGAGAGGAGGGGGGGCTTCACCCCTCCACTTT.

The chain uses TRBV15 and TRBJ1-1; 7 nucleotides line up with TRBD1. V dropped 2 bases and J dropped 8; count of bases not matched to a gene: 2. The CDR3 consists of 12 residues. Germline-derived CDR1 and CDR2 are LNHNV and YYDKDF (reference sequence). CDR3 in amino acids: CATSRRDSEAFF. CDR3 DNA: TGTGCCACCAGCAGAAGGGACAGCGAAGCTTTCTTT.

The V gene is TRBV3-1 (or the pseudogene TRBV3-2), the J gene TRBJ2-1; weak D call: TRBD2 (5 bases). Germline values: CDR1 LGHDT, CDR2 YNNKEL (reference sequence). CDR3 length: 15 residues. Trimming removed 0 bases from V and 6 bases from J, with 12 bases in between. The CDR3 DNA reads as TGTGCCAGCAGCCAAGATTTGGACTTATCCAATGAGCAGTTCTTC. The encoded protein is CASSQDLDLSNEQFF.

The chain links TRBV27 to TRBJ1-1; D gene unclear. V lost 2 bases and J lost 4, with 11 bases in between. The V gene's germline CDR1 is MNHEY and CDR2 SMNVEV (reference sequence). The CDR3 totals 14 residues. Here the CDR3 reads CASSLVGVGTEAFF. In DNA form, the CDR3 reads TGTGCCAGCAGTTTAGTCGGGGTGGGCACTGAAGCTTTCTTT.

This chain links TRBV20-1 with TRBJ1-1; D unresolved. V was shortened by 3 bases and J by 0 bases, with 11 bases between the two germline ends. The length of the CDR3 is 14 residues. Germline values: CDR1 DFQATT, CDR2 SNEGSKA (reference sequence). Written as DNA, the CDR3 is TGCAGTGCTAGTTCGGGCAGTCTGAACACTGAAGCTTTCTTT. Protein: CSASSGSLNTEAFF.

This clone was found once. This chain connects TRBV6-5 to TRBJ2-3; possible D gene TRBD1, 6 bases. This CDR3 contains 16 residues. Trimming took off 0 bases at V and 1 base at J, with 11 bases between the two ends. Looked up from germline, CDR1 is MNHEY and CDR2 is SVGAGI. As DNA, the CDR3 is TGTGCCAGCAGTTACTCCCAGGGGTTGGGCACAGATACGCAGTATTTT. As protein: CASSYSQGLGTDTQYF.